This T cell receptor beta chain was captured in a study of T cells in Graves' hyperthyroidism and ophthalmopathy. This clonotype was counted only a few times. The CDR3 is made up of 12 amino acids. Germline lookup yields CDR1 LGHDT and CDR2 YNNKEL (reference sequence). V was pared by 4 bases and J by 8 bases, with 9 bases between. Amplification of TCR beta CDR3 regions was performed using RNA transcripts as template. The study used the HTBI primer set for a first-round RT-PCR of the TCR CDR3. Each CDR3 protein gets one entry after TCRdb re-called the multiplex PCR reads with MiXCR. Among around 340,000 distinct CDR3 sequences, about 20% were seen once, and the ten largest hold under 55%.

This TCR was sampled from a woman between 45 and 65 years old with Graves' hyperthyroidism. The material sequenced was blood. The genes are TRBV3-1 and TRBJ2-1; no clear D. The CDR3 nucleotides read TGTGCCAGCAGCCTCACCCGGGATGAGCAGTTCTTC. It encodes CASSLTRDEQFF.